Presented here are 8 T cell receptor beta chains from one specimen sequenced in a study of CD4 T cells in relation to SARS-CoV-2 and coronaviruses. Here immunoSEQ multiplex PCR was the method, and the copy in TCRdb shows in-frame clones only, minus some. This sample has tens of thousands of clones; just over 85% occur once, and the top ten carry about 1.4%. CD4+ T cells from unexposed donors were obtained before the COVID-19 pandemic (2011-2018). The specimen sequenced was memory CD4+ T cells from PBMCs. These receptors all stem from a human donor in good health.

This clone was observed once. The CDR3 nucleotides are TGTGCCAGCTCACCACGACTTGGACAGGGGGCAAAAAACATTCAGTACTTC. Translated: CASSPRLGQGAKNIQYF. The gene calls are TRBV18 and TRBJ2-4; TRBD1 aligns across 11 bases. The CDR3 loop spans 17 amino acids. The V and J ends lost 1 base and 4 bases, in that order; junction bases with no gene match: 6. Germline loops: CDR1 KGHSH, CDR2 LQKENI.

The CDR3 nucleotides read TGCGCCAGCAGCTTAGGTACAGCCACAGATACGCAGTATTTT. Amino acid sequence: CASSLGTATDTQYF. The rearrangement links TRBV5-1 to TRBJ2-3; D uncertain. CDR1 is SGHRS and CDR2 is YFSETQ in the germline V gene. The CDR3 runs 14 residues. Trimming left V 2 bases short and J 2 bases short, with 9 bases between. Variable domain in full (rest from reference TRBV5-1 and TRBJ2-3): KAGVTQTPRYLIKTRGQQVTLSCSPISGHRSVSWYQQTPGQGLQFLFEYFSETQRNKGNFPGRFSGRQFSNSRSEMNVSTLELGDSALYLCASSLGTATDTQYFGPGTRLTVL.

This clone appeared a single time. The chain employs TRBV21-1 and TRBJ2-7; no check of the table's D call, TRBD1, against the DNA was made. TRBV21-1 is designated a pseudogene. CDR3 length: 12 amino acids. DNA for the CDR3: TGTGCCAGCAGCACAGGGGGCTACGAGCAGTACTTC. Its translation: CASSTGGYEQYF.

This chain links TRBV7-2 with TRBJ1-2, with TRBD1 matching 9 bases. Trimming at V came to 4 bases and at J to 4 bases, leaving 7 bases not matched to a gene. Germline V gene data show CDR1 as SGHTA and CDR2 as FQGNSA. The CDR3 has 15 amino acids. The CDR3 nucleotides read TGTGCCAGCAGCTGGACAGGGGAGCGGGGCTATGGCTACACCTTC. Protein sequence: CASSWTGERGYGYTF.

The chain combines TRBV5-1 with TRBJ2-4; 14 bases are shared with TRBD2. V lost 4 bases and J lost 3; bases outside the gene matches: 12. The CDR3 is 19 residues long. Germline assignment: CDR1 SGHRS and CDR2 YFSETQ. DNA for the CDR3: TGCGCCAGCAGCCCGACCGGGACTAGCGGGAGAGTGGTCAAAAACATTCAGTACTTC. Protein sequence: CASSPTGTSGRVVKNIQYF.

The J gene is TRBJ2-7, the V gene TRBV11-2; maybe TRBD2 (6 bases). The CDR3 contains 18 residues. Looked up from germline, CDR1 is SGHAT and CDR2 is FQNNGV. Trimming cost V 0 bases and J 4 bases, with 22 bases left between them. The CDR3 loop is CASSLEYTSSSASYEQYF. The CDR3 coding sequence is TGTGCCAGCAGCTTAGAGTACACTAGCTCTAGCGCGAGTTACGAGCAGTACTTC.

The rearrangement links TRBV9 to TRBJ2-3, with 9 bases aligning to TRBD2. Germline values: CDR1 SGDLS, CDR2 YYNGEE. Trimming at V came to 0 bases and at J to 3 bases, leaving 11 bases not matched to a gene. This CDR3 comprises 18 residues. This CDR3 is CASSVDVASGMFTDTQYF. Here the CDR3 DNA reads TGTGCCAGCAGCGTAGATGTGGCTAGCGGGATGTTTACAGATACGCAGTATTTT.

The chain couples TRBV6-5 to TRBJ2-1, with D unclear. V was cut by 11 bases and J by 4 bases, with 12 bases left in between. The CDR3 runs to 12 residues. CDR1 is MNHEY and CDR2 is SVGAGI in the germline V gene. Here the CDR3 DNA reads TGTGCCGCCCAAAGGGTTTACAATGAGCAGTTCTTC. The encoded protein is CAAQRVYNEQFF.